One sample yielded the 24 T cell receptor beta chains listed below, sequenced in a study of cytomegalovirus exposure and HLA in healthy donors. The PCR had 60 Vbeta and 13 Jbeta primers. TCRdb keeps only in-frame clones here, not all; method: immunoSEQ multiplex PCR. The sample lists approximately 190,000 clones, roughly 73% occurring once. Input material: PBMCs. These receptors all stem from a woman aged 25 to 39 in good health and CMV-seronegative.

This sequence joins TRBV19 and TRBJ2-1; D perhaps matches TRBD2 (6 bases). Between the trimmed V and J ends, which lost 6 bases and 3 bases, there was a span of 15 bases. Germline V gene sequence: CDR1 LNHDA, CDR2 SQIVND (reference sequence). The CDR3 length is 15 residues. This CDR3 is CASRTLTRGYNEQFF. CDR3 in DNA: TGTGCCAGTAGAACCCTGACTAGGGGCTACAATGAGCAGTTCTTC.

This clone was observed a handful of times. The genes are TRBV5-1 and TRBJ2-1; weak D call: TRBD1 (5 bases). The V end lost 1 base, the J end lost 3 bases, and 14 bases lay between the germline ends. CDR1 is SGHRS and CDR2 is YFSETQ in the germline V gene. The CDR3 loop spans 16 amino acids. The CDR3 DNA reads TGCGCCAGCAGCTTGAGGGGTCCCCCATTCTACAATGAGCAGTTCTTC. Translated: CASSLRGPPFYNEQFF.

The rearrangement joins TRBV4-1 to TRBJ2-7; 8 nucleotides line up with TRBD1. The CDR3 runs 16 residues. Germline assignment: CDR1 MGHRA and CDR2 YSYEKL. The trim removed 1 base at V and 4 bases at J, leaving 9 bases unmatched. The CDR3 DNA sequence: TGCGCCAGCAGCCAAGCCCCCGGGACAGGTTCGTACGAGCAGTACTTC. This translates into CASSQAPGTGSYEQYF.

The chain recombines TRBV6-6 with TRBJ2-3; 14 bases are a match to TRBD2. This CDR3 spans 16 amino acids. Germline trimming cut 10 bases from V and 2 bases from J; bases unmatched to any gene: 8. The germline V gene has CDR1 MNHNY and CDR2 SVGAGI (reference sequence). CDR3 in DNA: TGTGCCACCTCCGGGGGACTAGCGGGAGTCACAGATACGCAGTATTTT. Translating gives CATSGGLAGVTDTQYF.

This clone was detected only once. V usage is TRBV7-8 and J usage is TRBJ1-5; D might be TRBD1 (6 bases). CDR3 length: 18 residues. V lost 1 base and J lost 1, with 17 bases in between. The germline V gene has CDR1 SGHVS and CDR2 FQNEAQ. In DNA form, the CDR3 reads TGTGCCAGCAGCTTAGTTGGGGGCCCGGCCGGGAGCAATCAGCCCCAGCATTTT. This sequence encodes CASSLVGGPAGSNQPQHF.

This rearrangement joins TRBV19 to TRBJ2-1; the match to TRBD2 covers 11 bases. V trimming: 3 bases; J trimming: 7 bases; junction bases outside the gene matches: 8. CDR3 size: 16 residues. Germline values: CDR1 LNHDA, CDR2 SQIVND (reference sequence). The CDR3 loop reads CASSIVASGGSNEQFF. CDR3 bases: TGTGCCAGTAGTATTGTCGCTAGCGGGGGGAGTAATGAGCAGTTCTTC.

V is TRBV25-1 and J is TRBJ1-2, with 10 positions matching TRBD1. Trimming removed 4 bases from V and 1 base from J; junction bases left unmatched: 6. The germline V gene has CDR1 MGHDK and CDR2 SYGVNS. This CDR3 comprises 16 residues. The chain's CDR3 is CASSGDRGRINYGYTF. CDR3 in DNA: TGTGCCAGCAGTGGGGACAGGGGCCGAATTAACTATGGCTACACCTTC.

V is TRBV29-1 and J is TRBJ2-7, with 9 bases that match TRBD2. Germline V gene sequence: CDR1 SQVTM, CDR2 ANQGSEA. V was clipped by 0 bases and J by 9 bases; unmatched bases: 6. CDR3 length: 13 amino acids. CDR3 nucleotides: TGCAGCGTTGAAGAAGGCCTAGCGGGGACGCAGTACTTC. Translation: CSVEEGLAGTQYF.

The chain recombines TRBV5-1 with TRBJ2-4, with 7 positions matching TRBD1. The germline CDR1 and CDR2 sequences are SGHRS and YFSETQ. The V gene end was trimmed by 0 bases and the J gene end by 8 bases; junction bases not matched to a gene: 5. The CDR3 is 14 residues long. The chain's CDR3 is CASSLGQGEDIQYF. DNA of the CDR3: TGCGCCAGCAGCTTGGGACAGGGAGAAGACATTCAGTACTTC. Supplemented by reference TRBV5-1 and TRBJ2-4, the full variable domain reads KAGVTQTPRYLIKTRGQQVTLSCSPISGHRSVSWYQQTPGQGLQFLFEYFSETQRNKGNFPGRFSGRQFSNSRSEMNVSTLELGDSALYLCASSLGQGEDIQYFGAGTRLSVL.

The CDR3: CAPNTPNSPLHF. DNA for the CDR3: TGTGCCCCAAATACTCCGAATTCACCCCTCCACTTT. The chain employs TRBV6-5 and TRBJ1-6; D unclear. Trimming pared 11 bases from V and 7 bases from J, leaving 12 bases between. Germline V gene data show CDR1 as MNHEY and CDR2 as SVGAGI. This CDR3 has 12 amino acids.

The chain joins TRBV6-1 to TRBJ2-4; 12 bases match TRBD2. The junction had 7 bases not matched to a gene; V was cut back by 4 bases and J by 0 bases. From germline, CDR1 is MNHNS and CDR2 SASEGT. The CDR3 has 18 amino acids. The CDR3, as DNA: TGTGCCAGCAGTGCGGGGACTAGCGGGCCCCGAGCCAAAAACATTCAGTACTTC. This gives the protein CASSAGTSGPRAKNIQYF.

The chain carries TRBV27 and TRBJ2-7; D may be TRBD2 (7 bases). CDR1 MNHEY and CDR2 SMNVEV come from the germline V gene (reference sequence). Trimming removed 6 bases at V and 3 bases at J, with 15 bases between. The CDR3 contains 14 residues. CDR3 in amino acids: CASRGRGGYYEQYF. The CDR3 DNA reads as TGTGCCAGCAGGGGCCGCGGGGGCTACTACGAGCAGTACTTC.

V gene TRBV6-1 combines with J gene TRBJ2-7, with 8 bases lining up with TRBD2. There are 14 residues in the CDR3. Trimming at V came to 3 bases and at J to 6 bases, leaving 7 bases not matched to a gene. Germline-derived CDR1 and CDR2 are MNHNS and SASEGT. The CDR3 sequence is CASSDTSGIREQYF. Here the CDR3 DNA reads TGTGCCAGCAGTGATACTAGCGGAATACGCGAGCAGTACTTC.

This clone was detected a few times. The junction departs from germline at one end; a sequencing error may be responsible. The chain carries TRBV7-9 and TRBJ1-6; 8 nucleotides align to TRBD1. The CDR3 is 16 residues long. Germline CDR1 is SEHNR and CDR2 is FQNEAQ (reference sequence). CDR3 sequence reads: CSSSPTTGGNSSPLHF. DNA for the CDR3: TGTTCCAGCAGCCCGACTACAGGGGGGAACAGTTCACCCCTCCACTTT. The variable domain in full, completed from reference TRBV7-9 and TRBJ1-6, reads DTGVSQNPRHKITKRGQNVTFRCDPISEHNRLYWYRQTLGQGPEFLTYFQNEAQLEKSRLLSDRFSAERPKGSFSTLEIQRTEQGDSAMYLCSSSPTTGGNSSPLHFGNGTRLTVT.

The CDR3 sequence: CASSLGKTGDEKLFF. CDR3 bases: TGTGCCAGCAGCTTAGGGAAGACAGGGGATGAAAAACTGTTTTTT. This chain uses TRBV13 with TRBJ1-4; 8 bases align to TRBD1. The CDR3 is 15 residues long. Germline V CDR1 and CDR2: PRHDT, FYEKMQ (reference sequence). Trimming cost V 0 bases and J 6 bases; bases outside gene matches: 3.

The chain couples TRBV10-3 to TRBJ2-1, with 9 bases fitting TRBD2. Germline lookup yields CDR1 ENHRY and CDR2 SYGVKD. J gave up 3 bases and V 9 bases, and 3 bases lay outside the gene matches. CDR3 length equals 13 residues. CDR3 DNA sequence: TGTGCCATAGCGGGGGGTAACTACAATGAGCAGTTCTTC. Amino acid sequence: CAIAGGNYNEQFF.

The V and J genes are TRBV27 and TRBJ2-5; no definite D call. The germline gives CDR1 MNHEY, CDR2 SMNVEV (reference sequence). The CDR3 sequence is 14 residues long. The germline V and J ends were trimmed by 3 bases and 2 bases, with 10 bases remaining between them. The CDR3 loop is CASSFLGTQETQYF. The CDR3 region has the DNA TGTGCCAGCAGTTTCCTAGGAACACAAGAGACCCAGTACTTC.

The chain employs TRBV7-9 and TRBJ2-1; 10 bases line up with TRBD2. V gave up 5 bases and J gave up 6 bases; unmatched junction bases: 19. CDR3 length: 19 amino acids. CDR1 and CDR2 (germline): SEHNR, FQNEAQ (reference sequence). CDR3 bases: TGTGCCAGCAGCCCACCTCCTGGAGCGGGGGGGCACTCGAGCAATGAGCAGTTCTTC. Translating it yields CASSPPPGAGGHSSNEQFF.

The chain has TRBV6-4 and TRBJ2-5; 11 nucleotides align to TRBD1. Germline V gene sequence: CDR1 MRHNA, CDR2 SNTAGT. The CDR3 consists of 16 residues. Germline trimming cut 5 bases from V and 0 bases from J; bases unmatched to any gene: 5. This chain's CDR3 is CASSHWTGGNQETQYF. CDR3 DNA sequence: TGTGCCAGCAGTCATTGGACAGGGGGCAACCAAGAGACCCAGTACTTC.

In the case of this clone: Relative to the germline gene, one junction end is altered; a read error may explain this. J is TRBJ2-7 and V is TRBV27, with D possibly matching TRBD1 (6 bases). The V gene's germline CDR1 is MNHEY and CDR2 SMNVEV (reference sequence). There are 12 residues in the CDR3. CDR3 protein: CASGLTGYEQYF. CDR3 bases: TGTGCCAGCGGTTTAACAGGGTACGAGCAGTACTTC.

This chain uses TRBV7-2 with TRBJ2-1; 8 positions agree with TRBD2. V lost 1 base, J lost 3 bases, and 5 bases stayed unmatched. The CDR3 contains 16 residues. The germline CDR1 and CDR2 sequences are SGHTA and FQGNSA. The CDR3 here is CASSLVSGGGYNEQFF. Here the CDR3 DNA reads TGTGCCAGCAGCTTAGTGTCGGGGGGGGGCTACAATGAGCAGTTCTTC.

The chain employs TRBV7-7 and TRBJ1-6; maybe TRBD1 (5 bases). Germline CDR1 reads SSHAT; CDR2 reads FNYEAQ (reference sequence). The germline V and J ends were trimmed by 5 bases and 6 bases, with 8 bases remaining between them. There are 13 residues in the CDR3. The CDR3 nucleotides are TGTGCCAGCAGCCGGGACTCTAATTCACCCCTCCACTTT. Translating gives CASSRDSNSPLHF.

The chain employs TRBV7-2 and TRBJ2-2; TRBD2 matches at 8 bases. Germline CDR1 and CDR2: SGHTA and FQGNSA. V lost 2 bases, J lost 9 bases, and 14 bases stayed unmatched. This CDR3 has 17 amino acids. In DNA form, the CDR3 reads TGTGCCAGCAGCTTACATGCGGGGGGACGACCTGTACGGGAGCTGTTTTTT. It translates to CASSLHAGGRPVRELFF.

This chain links TRBV6-1 with TRBJ2-6, with D uncertain. The germline gives CDR1 MNHNS, CDR2 SASEGT. The CDR3 consists of 15 residues. Trimming removed 5 bases from V and 0 bases from J, with 8 bases in between. The CDR3, as DNA: TGTGCCAGCAGTACGCAGGACTCTGGGGCCAACGTCCTGACTTTC. This codes for CASSTQDSGANVLTF.